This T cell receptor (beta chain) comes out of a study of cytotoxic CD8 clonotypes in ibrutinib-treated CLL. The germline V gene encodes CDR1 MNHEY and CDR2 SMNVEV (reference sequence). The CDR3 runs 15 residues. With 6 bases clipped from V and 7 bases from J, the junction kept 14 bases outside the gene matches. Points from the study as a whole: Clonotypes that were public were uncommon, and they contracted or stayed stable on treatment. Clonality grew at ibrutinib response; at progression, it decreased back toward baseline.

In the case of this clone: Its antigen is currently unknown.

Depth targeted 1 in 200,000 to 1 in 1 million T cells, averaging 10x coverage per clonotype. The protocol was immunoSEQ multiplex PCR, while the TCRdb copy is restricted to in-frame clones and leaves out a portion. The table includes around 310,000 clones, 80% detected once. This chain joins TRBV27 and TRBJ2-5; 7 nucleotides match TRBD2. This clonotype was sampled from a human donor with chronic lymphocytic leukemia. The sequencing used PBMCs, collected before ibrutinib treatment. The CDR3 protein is CASSIARVGEGTQYF. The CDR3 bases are TGTGCCAGCAGCATTGCAAGGGTAGGGGAGGGGACCCAGTACTTC.